One sample yielded the 8 T cell receptor beta chains listed below, sequenced in a study of cytomegalovirus exposure and HLA in healthy donors. 13 Jbeta primers and 60 Vbeta primers were used for the PCR. The table came from immunoSEQ multiplex PCR; TCRdb's copy has only in-frame clones and leaves some out. The sample has 65,000 to 85,000 clones; more than 60% are singletons. Sequencing was performed on PBMCs. These receptors all come from a male donor in good health and CMV-seropositive.

Worth noting for this clone: Different DNA sequences within this sample yield the same CDR3. The rearrangement joins TRBV7-9 to TRBJ2-2; D perhaps matches TRBD1 (5 bases). CDR3 size: 14 residues. CDR1 and CDR2 from the germline V gene are SEHNR and FQNEAQ (reference sequence). V dropped 3 bases and J dropped 6 bases, with 11 bases sitting between them. This CDR3 reads CASSFKQVSGELFF. In DNA, the CDR3 is TGTGCCAGCAGCTTTAAACAGGTCTCCGGGGAGCTGTTTTTT.

V is TRBV5-4 and J is TRBJ1-1; D ambiguous. CDR3 length: 13 amino acids. Germline lookup yields CDR1 SGHNT and CDR2 YYREEE (reference sequence). The V and J ends lost 5 bases and 5 bases respectively, with 13 bases between them. CDR3 DNA: TGTGCCAGCAGGAATCCGGGGAGGACTGAAGCTTTCTTT. It translates to CASRNPGRTEAFF.

The gene calls are TRBV18 and TRBJ2-7; 8 bases line up with TRBD2. V was pared by 3 bases and J by 2 bases, with 6 bases of the junction left unmatched. This CDR3 spans 15 amino acids. Per germline, CDR1 KGHSH and CDR2 LQKENI. DNA for the CDR3: TGTGCCAGCTCACCCACGACTAGCGAGACCTACGAGCAGTACTTC. Residues: CASSPTTSETYEQYF.

V and J are TRBV19 and TRBJ2-7; TRBD1 matches at 7 bases. CDR1 LNHDA and CDR2 SQIVND come from the germline V gene (reference sequence). V gave up 9 bases and J gave up 4 bases; unmatched junction bases: 3. CDR3 length: 11 amino acids. The CDR3 DNA reads as TGTGCCAGCACGGACAGGTACGAGCAGTACTTC. Translating gives CASTDRYEQYF.

The chain employs TRBV11-2 and TRBJ1-4; D unclear. The germline gives CDR1 SGHAT, CDR2 FQNNGV. Trimming left V 4 bases short and J 0 bases short, with 12 bases between. The CDR3 runs 16 residues. CDR3 nucleotide sequence: TGTGCCAGCAGCTCCCTCCGACATACAACTAATGAAAAACTGTTTTTT. The encoded protein is CASSSLRHTTNEKLFF.

This chain joins TRBV6-1 and TRBJ2-1; 10 bases fit TRBD2. CDR3 length equals 15 residues. The ends lost 6 bases at V and 2 bases at J; junction bases unmatched: 4. Germline CDR1 is MNHNS and CDR2 is SASEGT. CDR3 sequence (DNA): TGTGCCAGCAGCTCTAGCGGGAGCACCTACAATGAGCAGTTCTTC. Translating it yields CASSSSGSTYNEQFF.

This rearrangement joins TRBV11-2 to TRBJ2-5; 13 bases match TRBD2. The J segment lost 4 bases and the V segment lost 1 base, leaving 6 bases of the junction unmatched. Germline CDR1 is SGHAT and CDR2 is FQNNGV. This CDR3 contains 17 residues. This CDR3 reads CASSLGLAGGLRETQYF. The DNA for the CDR3 is TGTGCCAGCAGCTTAGGACTAGCGGGGGGCCTGAGAGAGACCCAGTACTTC.

The chain uses TRBV5-6 and TRBJ2-6; no clear D gene. The CDR3 consists of 18 residues. Germline-derived CDR1 and CDR2 are SGHDT and YYEEEE. V was pared by 1 base and J by 2 bases, with 16 bases between. The CDR3: CASSLIRGPNPGANVLTF. CDR3 nucleotide sequence: TGTGCCAGCAGCTTGATTCGTGGGCCTAATCCTGGGGCCAACGTCCTGACTTTC.